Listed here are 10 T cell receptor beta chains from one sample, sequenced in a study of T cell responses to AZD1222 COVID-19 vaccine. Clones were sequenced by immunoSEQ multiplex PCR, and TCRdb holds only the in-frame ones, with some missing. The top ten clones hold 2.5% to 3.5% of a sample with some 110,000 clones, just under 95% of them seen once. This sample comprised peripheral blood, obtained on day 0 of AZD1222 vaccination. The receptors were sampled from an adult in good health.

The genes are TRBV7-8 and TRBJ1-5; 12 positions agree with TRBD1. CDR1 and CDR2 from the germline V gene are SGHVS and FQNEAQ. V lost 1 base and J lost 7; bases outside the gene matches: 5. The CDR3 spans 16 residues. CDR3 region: CASSLVGQGASQPQHF. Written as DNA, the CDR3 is TGTGCCAGCAGCTTAGTGGGACAGGGGGCTAGCCAGCCCCAGCATTTT.

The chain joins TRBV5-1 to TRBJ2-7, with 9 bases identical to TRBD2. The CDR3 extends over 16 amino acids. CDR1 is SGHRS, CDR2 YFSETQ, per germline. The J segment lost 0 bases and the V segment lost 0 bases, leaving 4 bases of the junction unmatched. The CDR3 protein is CASSLAPSGISYEQYF. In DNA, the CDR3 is TGCGCCAGCAGCTTGGCCCCTAGCGGGATCTCCTACGAGCAGTACTTC.

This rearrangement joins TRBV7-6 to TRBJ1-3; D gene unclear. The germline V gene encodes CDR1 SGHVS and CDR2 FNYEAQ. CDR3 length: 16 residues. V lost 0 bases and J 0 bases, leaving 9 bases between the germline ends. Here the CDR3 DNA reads TGTGCCAGCAGCTTAGCGCCCCAAGTCTCTGGAAACACCATATATTTT. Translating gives CASSLAPQVSGNTIYF. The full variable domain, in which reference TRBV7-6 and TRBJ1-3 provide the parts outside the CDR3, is GAGVSQSPRYKVTKRGQDVALRCDPISGHVSLYWYRQALGQGPEFLTYFNYEAQQDKSGLPNDRFSAERPEGSISTLTIQRTEQRDSAMYRCASSLAPQVSGNTIYFGEGSWLTVV.

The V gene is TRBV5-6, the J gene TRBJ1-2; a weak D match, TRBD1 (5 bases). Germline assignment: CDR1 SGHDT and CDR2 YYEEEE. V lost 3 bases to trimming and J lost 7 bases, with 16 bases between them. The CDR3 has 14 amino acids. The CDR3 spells CASSWGRGRGGYTF. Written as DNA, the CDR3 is TGTGCCAGCAGCTGGGGTCGGGGAAGGGGTGGCTACACCTTC.

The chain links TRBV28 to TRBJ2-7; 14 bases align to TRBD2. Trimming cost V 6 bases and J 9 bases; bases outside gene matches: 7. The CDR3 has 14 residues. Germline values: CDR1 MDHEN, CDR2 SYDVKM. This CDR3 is CASSLGLAGVRQYF. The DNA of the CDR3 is TGTGCCAGCAGCCTGGGACTAGCGGGAGTCAGGCAGTACTTC.

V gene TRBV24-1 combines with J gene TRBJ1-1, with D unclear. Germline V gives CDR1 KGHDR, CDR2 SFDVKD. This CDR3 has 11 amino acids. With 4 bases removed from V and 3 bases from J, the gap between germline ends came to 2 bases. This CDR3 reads CATSDYTEAFF. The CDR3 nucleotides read TGTGCCACCAGTGACTACACTGAAGCTTTCTTT.

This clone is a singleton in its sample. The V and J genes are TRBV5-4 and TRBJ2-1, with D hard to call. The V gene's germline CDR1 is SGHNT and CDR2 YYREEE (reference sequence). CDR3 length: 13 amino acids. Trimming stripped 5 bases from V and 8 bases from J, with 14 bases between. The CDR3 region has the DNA TGTGCCAGCAGACCAGCCCGCGCGGATGAGCAGTTCTTC. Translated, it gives CASRPARADEQFF.

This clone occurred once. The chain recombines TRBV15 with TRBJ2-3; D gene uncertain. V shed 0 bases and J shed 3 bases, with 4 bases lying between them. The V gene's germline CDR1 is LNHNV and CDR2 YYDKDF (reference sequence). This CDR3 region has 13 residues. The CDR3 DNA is TGTGCCACCAGCAGAGATATAACAGATACGCAGTATTTT. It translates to CATSRDITDTQYF. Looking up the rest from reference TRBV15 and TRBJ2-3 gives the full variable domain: DAMVIQNPRYQVTQFGKPVTLSCSQTLNHNVMYWYQQKSSQAPKLLFHYYDKDFNNEADTPDNFQSRRPNTSFCFLDIRSPGLGDTAMYLCATSRDITDTQYFGPGTRLTVL.

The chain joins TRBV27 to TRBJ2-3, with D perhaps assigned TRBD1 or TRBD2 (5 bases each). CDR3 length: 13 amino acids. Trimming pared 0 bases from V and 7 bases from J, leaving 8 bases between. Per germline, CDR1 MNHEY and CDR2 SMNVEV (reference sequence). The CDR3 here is CASSLSGVNTQYF. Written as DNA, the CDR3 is TGTGCCAGCAGTTTATCGGGGGTAAATACGCAGTATTTT.

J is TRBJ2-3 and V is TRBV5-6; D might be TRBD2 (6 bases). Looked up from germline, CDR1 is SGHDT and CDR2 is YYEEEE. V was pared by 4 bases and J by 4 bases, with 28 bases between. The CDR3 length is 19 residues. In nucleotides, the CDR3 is TGTGCCAGCAGCGAAGGACTACCCTCGGGCCGAATTTCCGCAGATACGCAGTATTTT. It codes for CASSEGLPSGRISADTQYF.